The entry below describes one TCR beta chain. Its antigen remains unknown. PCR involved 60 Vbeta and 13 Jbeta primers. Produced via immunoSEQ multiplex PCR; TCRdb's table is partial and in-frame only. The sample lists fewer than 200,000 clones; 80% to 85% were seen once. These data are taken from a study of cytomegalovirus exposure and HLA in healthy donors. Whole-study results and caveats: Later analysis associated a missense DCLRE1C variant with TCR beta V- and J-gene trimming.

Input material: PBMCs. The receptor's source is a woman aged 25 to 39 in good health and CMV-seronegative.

As DNA, the CDR3 is TGTGCCAGCAGCGACTGGGGTGAAGGGACAGTCTCCTACAATGAGCAGTTCTTC. This codes for CASSDWGEGTVSYNEQFF. This sequence joins TRBV5-5 and TRBJ2-1, with TRBD1 identical over 7 bases. The CDR3 is made up of 18 amino acids. Germline values: CDR1 SGHKS, CDR2 YYEKEE (reference sequence). V shed 4 bases, J shed 0 bases, and the junction held 13 bases outside the gene matches.